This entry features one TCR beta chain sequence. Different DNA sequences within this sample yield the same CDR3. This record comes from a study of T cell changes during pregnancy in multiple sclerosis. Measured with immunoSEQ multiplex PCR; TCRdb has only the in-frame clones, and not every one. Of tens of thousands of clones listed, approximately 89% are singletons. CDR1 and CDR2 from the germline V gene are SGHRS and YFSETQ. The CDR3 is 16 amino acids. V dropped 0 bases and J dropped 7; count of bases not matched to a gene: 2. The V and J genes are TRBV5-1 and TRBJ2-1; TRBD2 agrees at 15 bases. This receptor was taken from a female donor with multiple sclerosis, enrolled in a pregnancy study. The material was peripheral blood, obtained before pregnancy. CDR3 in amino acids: CASSLDGLAGGNEQFF. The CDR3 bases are TGCGCCAGCAGCTTGGATGGACTAGCGGGAGGGAATGAGCAGTTCTTC.